This passage covers 27 T cell receptor beta chains from one sample sequenced in a study of response to subunit inactivated influenza vaccine. Each CDR3 protein is one row after TCRdb ran MiXCR on the RT-PCR reads. The sample lists 650,000 to 800,000 distinct CDR3 sequences; roughly 13% were seen once. This material consisted of PBMCs from blood, taken 14 to 15 days before vaccination. Receptors were obtained from a man aged 50-59 years who received an inactivated influenza vaccine.

This clonotype has a handful of counts. This chain links TRBV10-2 with TRBJ2-1; D perhaps matches TRBD2 (6 bases). The CDR3 totals 17 residues. CDR1 is WSHSY and CDR2 is SAAADI in the germline V gene. Trimming removed 6 bases from V and 0 bases from J, with 18 bases in between. CDR3 amino acids: CASRNGGLLSSYNEQFF. CDR3 in DNA: TGCGCCAGCAGGAATGGGGGACTTCTCAGCTCCTACAATGAGCAGTTCTTC.

This clonotype was observed a handful of times. V is TRBV12-3 or TRBV12-4 and J is TRBJ2-7; TRBD2 matches 11 bases. J was trimmed by 1 base and V by 6 bases; bases with no gene match: 5. The CDR3 loop spans 15 amino acids. DNA for the CDR3: TGTGCCAGCAGAGCCACTAGCGGGGGTTCCTACGAGCAGTACTTC. This encodes CASRATSGGSYEQYF.

The chain links TRBV7-6 to TRBJ2-1; 8 bases align to TRBD1. CDR1 is SGHVS and CDR2 is FNYEAQ in the germline V gene. The CDR3 is made up of 16 amino acids. The V and J ends lost 5 bases and 0 bases, in that order; junction bases with no gene match: 6. This chain's CDR3 is CASSLWTGSSYNEQFF. The CDR3 region has the DNA TGTGCCAGCAGCCTATGGACAGGGAGCTCCTACAATGAGCAGTTCTTC.

This clonotype was counted only a few times. The J gene is TRBJ1-2, the V gene TRBV20-1; TRBD1 aligns across 8 bases. Looked up from germline, CDR1 is DFQATT and CDR2 is SNEGSKA (reference sequence). V lost 3 bases, J lost 6 bases, and 12 bases stayed unmatched. The CDR3 loop spans 15 amino acids. CDR3 region: CSASQNGQGQDGYTF. CDR3 nucleotide sequence: TGCAGTGCTAGCCAAAACGGACAGGGTCAGGATGGCTACACCTTC.

The chain employs TRBV27 and TRBJ1-5; D is undetermined. The CDR3 is 18 residues long. Germline lookup yields CDR1 MNHEY and CDR2 SMNVEV (reference sequence). The V and J ends lost 4 bases and 0 bases respectively, with 19 bases between them. CDR3 loop: CASSSYGLGRYSNQPQHF. For the CDR3, the DNA is TGTGCCAGCAGTTCCTATGGGCTGGGAAGATATAGCAATCAGCCCCAGCATTTT.

Only a few counts were recorded for this clonotype. The chain couples TRBV4-2 to TRBJ2-3, with unresolved D. The CDR3 has 13 amino acids. Trimming took off 0 bases at V and 6 bases at J, with 7 bases between the two ends. CDR1 and CDR2 from the germline V gene are LGHNA and YNFKEQ. The CDR3 DNA follows: TGTGCCAGCAGCCAAGATATTCGGGATACGCAGTATTTT. This sequence encodes CASSQDIRDTQYF.

A few counts support this clonotype. The chain couples TRBV20-1 to TRBJ2-4; 7 nucleotides align to TRBD2. The CDR3 sequence is 17 residues long. The germline V gene has CDR1 DFQATT and CDR2 SNEGSKA (reference sequence). The J segment lost 7 bases and the V segment lost 5 bases, leaving 20 bases of the junction unmatched. CDR3 DNA: TGCAGTGCTTCTTGGGGGACTGGCGGGAGCCACCCGAACATTCAGTACTTC. It codes for CSASWGTGGSHPNIQYF.

The rearrangement links TRBV6-2 or TRBV6-3 to TRBJ2-5, with D possibly matching TRBD1 (6 bases). From germline, CDR1 is MNHEY and CDR2 SVGEGT. CDR3 length: 15 residues. V dropped 6 bases and J dropped 4 bases, with 18 bases sitting between them. CDR3 loop: CASRPGDSTLETQYF. Written as DNA, the CDR3 is TGTGCCAGCAGACCAGGGGATTCTACGCTAGAGACCCAGTACTTC.

This sequence joins TRBV20-1 and TRBJ2-3; TRBD2 matches at 12 bases. The junction had 9 bases not matched to a gene; V was cut back by 0 bases and J by 2 bases. CDR3 length: 18 residues. CDR1 is DFQATT and CDR2 is SNEGSKA in the germline V gene (reference sequence). Written as DNA, the CDR3 is TGCAGTGCTAGAGATCTCTTAGGACTAGCGGGGAACACAGATACGCAGTATTTT. It specifies CSARDLLGLAGNTDTQYF.

This clonotype was counted ten times or more. V is TRBV6-1 and J is TRBJ2-1; 8 bases align to TRBD2. V was pared by 5 bases and J by 8 bases, with 17 bases of the junction left unmatched. This CDR3 is built from 17 residues. The germline gives CDR1 MNHNS, CDR2 SASEGT. CDR3 DNA: TGTGCCAGCAGTCTCATTTCGGGGGGGATACCTTTAGATGAGCAGTTCTTC. Its protein is CASSLISGGIPLDEQFF.

This clonotype was found a few times. The CDR3 nucleotides read TGTGCCAGCAGCTTGGTGACACACGGACTCTACGAGCAGTACTTC. Translated: CASSLVTHGLYEQYF. The chain employs TRBV7-2 and TRBJ2-7, with TRBD2 as a possible D gene (5 bases). The length of the CDR3 is 15 residues. Trimming removed 3 bases at V and 3 bases at J, with 15 bases between. Germline V lookup: CDR1 SGHTA, CDR2 FQGNSA.

V gene TRBV12-3 or TRBV12-4 combines with J gene TRBJ2-2; no clear D gene. The length of the CDR3 is 14 residues. The V end was cut by 2 bases, the J end by 4 bases, with 8 bases between. The CDR3 region is CASSLTRSTGELFF. The CDR3 bases are TGTGCCAGCAGTTTAACCAGGAGCACCGGGGAGCTGTTTTTT.

To note about this clonotype: One end of the junction varies from germline; a read error may be responsible. The rearrangement links TRBV7-7 to TRBJ2-2; D unresolved. This CDR3 is built from 14 residues. The V gene's germline CDR1 is SSHAT and CDR2 FNYEAQ (reference sequence). The CDR3 loop reads CASSLGQETGELFF. The DNA of the CDR3 is TGTGCTAGCAGCTTAGGGCAGGAAACCGGGGAGCTGTTTTTT. The full variable domain, in which reference TRBV7-7 and TRBJ2-2 provide the parts outside the CDR3, is GAGVSQSPRYKVTKRGQDVTLRCDPISSHATLYWYQQALGQGPEFLTYFNYEAQPDKSGLPSDRFSAERPEGSISTLTIQRTEQRDSAMYRCASSLGQETGELFFGEGSRLTVL.

In its sample, this clonotype was seen many times. The chain carries TRBV27 and TRBJ1-2; 8 nucleotides agree with TRBD1. The J segment lost 5 bases and the V segment lost 5 bases, leaving 10 bases of the junction unmatched. This CDR3 is 15 amino acids long. Germline V lookup: CDR1 MNHEY, CDR2 SMNVEV (reference sequence). CDR3 residues: CASSTWTGSGYGYTF. In DNA form, the CDR3 reads TGTGCCAGCAGTACCTGGACAGGGAGTGGGTATGGCTACACCTTC.

This clonotype was seen only a few times. The chain couples TRBV6-2 or TRBV6-3 to TRBJ1-5; possible D gene TRBD1, 5 bases. The CDR3 covers 14 residues. The V and J ends lost 7 bases and 8 bases respectively, with 18 bases between them. Germline-derived CDR1 and CDR2 are MNHEY and SVGEGT. CDR3 in amino acids: CASTPAGASEPQHF. CDR3 in DNA: TGTGCCAGCACCCCGGCCGGGGCGTCGGAGCCCCAGCATTTT.

This clonotype occurred a few times. The CDR3 DNA reads as TGTGCCAGCAGTTCGTTAGGGGGGAATGAGCAGTTCTTC. This codes for CASSSLGGNEQFF. The chain uses TRBV6-5 and TRBJ2-1; D tentatively fits TRBD1 or TRBD2 (6 bases each). CDR1 is MNHEY, CDR2 SVGAGI, per germline. V lost 4 bases and J 7 bases, leaving 11 bases between the germline ends. This CDR3 comprises 13 residues.

This clonotype has just a few counts. V gene TRBV4-1 combines with J gene TRBJ2-3; 9 positions match TRBD1. This CDR3 is 17 amino acids long. The V and J ends lost 4 bases and 4 bases, in that order; junction bases with no gene match: 12. Germline CDR1 is MGHRA and CDR2 is YSYEKL. This chain's CDR3 is CASSPPLGDRASDTQYF. In DNA form, the CDR3 reads TGCGCCAGCAGCCCCCCCTTGGGGGACAGGGCTTCAGATACGCAGTATTTT.

Written as DNA, the CDR3 is TGTGCCAGCAGCTTATCGGCCGGAAATAATTCACCCCTCCACTTT. Amino acid sequence: CASSLSAGNNSPLHF. The chain employs TRBV7-8 and TRBJ1-6; D remains unclear. CDR1 is SGHVS and CDR2 is FQNEAQ in the germline V gene. The CDR3 runs 15 residues. V gave up 2 bases and J gave up 5 bases, with 10 bases separating them.

In this sample, this clonotype turned up a few times. V usage is TRBV20-1 and J usage is TRBJ2-3; 7 bases agree with TRBD1. This CDR3 contains 16 residues. Trimming took 5 bases from V and 4 from J; bases not matched to a gene: 15. The germline gives CDR1 DFQATT, CDR2 SNEGSKA (reference sequence). DNA for the CDR3: TGCAGTGCTCGACCCCTGACAGGGACCAGCTCAGATACGCAGTATTTT. This codes for CSARPLTGTSSDTQYF.

There are a few counts of this clonotype. The rearrangement links TRBV5-1 to TRBJ2-7; TRBD2 agrees at 13 bases. CDR1 is SGHRS, CDR2 YFSETQ, per germline. The CDR3 sequence is 15 residues long. V shed 6 bases, J shed 4 bases, and the junction held 7 bases outside the gene matches. The DNA for the CDR3 is TGCGCCAGCACCTGGGGACTAGCGGGAAGGTACGAGCAGTACTTC. It yields the protein CASTWGLAGRYEQYF. Drawing the rest from reference TRBV5-1 and TRBJ2-7, the complete variable domain is KAGVTQTPRYLIKTRGQQVTLSCSPISGHRSVSWYQQTPGQGLQFLFEYFSETQRNKGNFPGRFSGRQFSNSRSEMNVSTLELGDSALYLCASTWGLAGRYEQYFGPGTRLTVT.

The gene calls are TRBV24-1 and TRBJ2-5; 8 bases fit TRBD1. The CDR3 contains 15 residues. The ends lost 5 bases at V and 6 bases at J; junction bases unmatched: 10. Germline V CDR1 and CDR2: KGHDR, SFDVKD. The CDR3 DNA reads TGTGCCACCAGTGCTCCCGTGACAGGGGTACAGACCCAGTACTTC. This sequence encodes CATSAPVTGVQTQYF.

In nucleotides, the CDR3 is TGTGCCACCAGCTTCACAGGGGGTTCGATACGCGAGCAGTACTTC. It translates to CATSFTGGSIREQYF. This chain connects TRBV15 to TRBJ2-7, with 8 bases that match TRBD1. J gave up 6 bases and V 5 bases, and 12 bases lay outside the gene matches. The CDR3 has 15 residues. Germline CDR1 is LNHNV and CDR2 is YYDKDF (reference sequence).

This chain uses TRBV29-1 with TRBJ2-7, with TRBD1 identical over 7 bases. V lost 4 bases and J lost 5; bases outside the gene matches: 5. This CDR3 region has 12 residues. Germline V CDR1 and CDR2: SQVTM, ANQGSEA. The CDR3 sequence: CSVGEQGNEQYF. CDR3 in DNA: TGCAGCGTTGGGGAACAGGGGAACGAGCAGTACTTC.

This clonotype was counted many times. The chain employs TRBV28 and TRBJ1-3; D remains ambiguous. Germline lookup yields CDR1 MDHEN and CDR2 SYDVKM. V lost 6 bases, J lost 1 base, and 13 bases lay in between. This CDR3 is built from 15 residues. CDR3 amino acids: CASSPPRISGNTIYF. The CDR3 DNA follows: TGTGCCAGCAGCCCTCCGCGTATTTCTGGAAACACCATATATTTT.

This clonotype has only a few counts. CDR3 coding DNA: TGTGCCAGCAGCTACCGGAGTCAGCCCCAGCATTTT. Translating it yields CASSYRSQPQHF. The chain uses TRBV7-2 and TRBJ1-5, with D hard to call. Germline CDR1 SGHTA, CDR2 FQGNSA. The length of the CDR3 is 12 residues. V lost 4 bases and J 6 bases, leaving 7 bases between the germline ends.

The chain combines TRBV5-1 with TRBJ2-2; weak D call: TRBD2 (6 bases). CDR1 is SGHRS and CDR2 is YFSETQ in the germline V gene. V was clipped by 0 bases and J by 4 bases, with 16 bases between them. The CDR3 covers 17 residues. DNA for the CDR3: TGCGCCAGCAGCTTGGCCGTAGTAGCGGTTGGCACCGGGGAGCTGTTTTTT. It codes for CASSLAVVAVGTGELFF.

This clonotype has a handful of counts. The chain couples TRBV29-1 to TRBJ2-5; no definite D call. V was shortened by 7 bases and J by 5 bases, with 14 bases between the two germline ends. The length of the CDR3 is 12 residues. Germline assignment: CDR1 SQVTM and CDR2 ANQGSEA. CDR3 nucleotides: TGCAGCGCGACCGGGCCAGAGGAGACCCAGTACTTC. Its translation: CSATGPEETQYF.